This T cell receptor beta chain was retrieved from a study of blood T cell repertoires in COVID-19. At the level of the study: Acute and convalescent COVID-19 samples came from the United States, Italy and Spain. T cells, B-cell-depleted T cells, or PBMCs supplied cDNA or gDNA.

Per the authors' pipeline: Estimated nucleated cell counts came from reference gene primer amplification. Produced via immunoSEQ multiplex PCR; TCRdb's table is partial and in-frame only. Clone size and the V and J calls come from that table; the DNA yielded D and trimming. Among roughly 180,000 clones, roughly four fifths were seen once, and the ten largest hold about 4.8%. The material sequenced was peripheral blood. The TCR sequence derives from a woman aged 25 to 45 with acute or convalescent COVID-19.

CDR3 bases: TGTGCCAGTAGTATGACAGGGGCTGAAGCTTTCTTT. As protein: CASSMTGAEAFF. The chain combines TRBV19 with TRBJ1-1, with 8 nucleotides matching TRBD1. V lost 3 bases and J lost 6; bases outside the gene matches: 0. From germline, CDR1 is LNHDA and CDR2 SQIVND (reference sequence). The CDR3 is 12 amino acids.